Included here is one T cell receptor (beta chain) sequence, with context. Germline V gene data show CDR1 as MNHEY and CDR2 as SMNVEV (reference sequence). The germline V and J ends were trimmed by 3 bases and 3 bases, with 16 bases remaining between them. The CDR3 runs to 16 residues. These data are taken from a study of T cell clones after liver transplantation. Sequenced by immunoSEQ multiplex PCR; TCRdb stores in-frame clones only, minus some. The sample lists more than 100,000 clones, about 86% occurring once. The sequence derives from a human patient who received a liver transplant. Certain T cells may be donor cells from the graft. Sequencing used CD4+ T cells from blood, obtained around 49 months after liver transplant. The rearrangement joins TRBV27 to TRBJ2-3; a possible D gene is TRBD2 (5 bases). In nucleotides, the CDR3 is TGTGCCAGCAGTTTTTTTTCTCCAGGCGGGACAGATACGCAGTATTTT. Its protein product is CASSFFSPGGTDTQYF.